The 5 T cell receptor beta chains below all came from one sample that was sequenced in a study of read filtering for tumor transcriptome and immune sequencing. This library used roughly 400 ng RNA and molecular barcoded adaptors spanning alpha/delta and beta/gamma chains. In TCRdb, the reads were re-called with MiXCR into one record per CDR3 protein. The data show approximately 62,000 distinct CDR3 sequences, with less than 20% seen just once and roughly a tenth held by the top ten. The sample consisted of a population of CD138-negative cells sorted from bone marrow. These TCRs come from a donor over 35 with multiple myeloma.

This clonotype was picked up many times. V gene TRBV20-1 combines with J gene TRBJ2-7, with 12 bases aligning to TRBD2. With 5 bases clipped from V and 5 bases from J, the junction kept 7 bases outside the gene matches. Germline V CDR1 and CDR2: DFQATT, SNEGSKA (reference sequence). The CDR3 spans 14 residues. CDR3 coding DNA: TGCAGTGCTCCAAGACTAGCGGGAGAACACGAGCAGTACTTC. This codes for CSAPRLAGEHEQYF.

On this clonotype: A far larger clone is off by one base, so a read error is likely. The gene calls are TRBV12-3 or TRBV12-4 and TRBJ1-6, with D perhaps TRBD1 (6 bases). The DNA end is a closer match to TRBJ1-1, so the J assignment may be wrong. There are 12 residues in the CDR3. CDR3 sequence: CASSLRGIGAFF. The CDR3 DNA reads TGTGCCAGCAGCCTAAGGGGGATAGGAGCTTTCTTT.

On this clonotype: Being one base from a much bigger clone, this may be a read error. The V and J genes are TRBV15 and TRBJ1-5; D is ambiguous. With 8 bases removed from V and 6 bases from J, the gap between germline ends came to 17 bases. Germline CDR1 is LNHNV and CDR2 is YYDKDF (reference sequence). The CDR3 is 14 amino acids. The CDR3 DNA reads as TGTGCCACCCGTCCCGACAAGGTTGGTCAGCCCCAGCATTTT. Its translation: CATRPDKVGQPQHF.

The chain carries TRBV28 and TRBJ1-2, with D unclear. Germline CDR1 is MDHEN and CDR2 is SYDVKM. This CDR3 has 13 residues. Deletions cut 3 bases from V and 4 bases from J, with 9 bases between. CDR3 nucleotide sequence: TGTGCCAGCAGTTTGGCACAGATCTATGGCTACACCTTC. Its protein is CASSLAQIYGYTF.

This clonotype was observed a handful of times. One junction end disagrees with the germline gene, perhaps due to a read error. This chain's CDR3 is CASSSPLTRNEQSF. In DNA, the CDR3 is TGTGCCAGCAGCTCACCTTTAACTCGGAATGAGCAGTCCTTC. The chain combines TRBV7-9 with TRBJ2-1, with unresolved D. From germline, CDR1 is SEHNR and CDR2 FQNEAQ (reference sequence). The CDR3 length is 14 residues.